This T cell receptor beta chain is drawn from a study of blood T cell repertoires in COVID-19. At the level of the study: The samples span acute and convalescent COVID-19 from the United States, Italy and Spain.

Only a few counts were recorded for this clone. Per the study methods: Reference gene primer amplification yielded estimated nucleated cell counts. Repertoires were generated with immunoSEQ multiplex PCR, while TCRdb's copy carries only in-frame clones and drops some. From that table come the V and J calls and clone size; the DNA was used to work out D and trimming. This table has 130,000 to 150,000 clones, around 79% appearing once. The CDR3 extends over 14 amino acids. V shed 10 bases, J shed 7 bases, and the junction held 13 bases outside the gene matches. Per the germline V gene, CDR1 is MDHEN and CDR2 is SYDVKM.

V and J are TRBV28 and TRBJ1-2, with 9 bases aligning to TRBD1. The clonotype was recovered from a man aged 45-65 years with active or convalescent COVID-19. The specimen sequenced was peripheral blood. CDR3 region: CATPSRDRVGGYTF. CDR3 bases: TGTGCCACTCCGTCCCGGGACAGGGTAGGTGGCTACACCTTC.